These 11 T cell receptor beta chains share one sample of origin, sequenced in a study of Ad26.COV2.S vaccination and SARS-CoV-2 variants. Treatment noted: approximately 18 received Ad26.COV2.S at low or high dose, single or two shots; roughly five received placebo; per-sample allocation not given. Collection of the samples took place on day 63 after the first injection of vaccine or placebo. TCRdb's table, derived via immunoSEQ multiplex PCR, lists solely in-frame clones and lacks some. The table records some 460,000 clones, roughly nine tenths of them present only once. This specimen was peripheral blood, taken in a trial of Ad26.COV2.S vaccine versus placebo. The origin of the receptors is a person aged 18-60 years who received the Ad26.COV2.S COVID-19 vaccine or a placebo.

The chain recombines TRBV4-2 with TRBJ2-1; the D call may be TRBD1 or TRBD2 (6 bases each). Germline CDR1 reads LGHNA; CDR2 reads YNFKEQ. V lost 4 bases and J lost 3, with 16 bases in between. The CDR3 is made up of 16 amino acids. DNA for the CDR3: TGTGCCAGCAGCCTCATTGAGGGGGGCGTCTACAATGAGCAGTTCTTC. Encoded protein: CASSLIEGGVYNEQFF.

This chain links TRBV19 with TRBJ1-1; unclear D gene. Trimming stripped 3 bases from V and 1 base from J, with 12 bases between. CDR3 size: 15 residues. CDR1 LNHDA and CDR2 SQIVND come from the germline V gene (reference sequence). The CDR3 sequence: CASSIQQRSNTEAFF. The CDR3 DNA reads TGTGCCAGTAGTATCCAGCAGCGTTCGAACACTGAAGCTTTCTTT.

The V call is TRBV11-3, the J call TRBJ1-4; D might be TRBD1 (5 bases). The germline V and J ends were trimmed by 6 bases and 5 bases, with 10 bases remaining between them. The CDR3 loop spans 13 amino acids. Per the germline V gene, CDR1 is SGHNT and CDR2 is YENEEA. The CDR3 region has the DNA TGTGCCAGCAGTCGACAGAGAAATGAAAAACTGTTTTTT. Translation: CASSRQRNEKLFF.

The chain has TRBV28 and TRBJ2-2, with D possibly matching TRBD2 (7 bases). Germline-derived CDR1 and CDR2 are MDHEN and SYDVKM. This CDR3 has 16 residues. V gave up 4 bases and J gave up 1 base, with 13 bases separating them. The CDR3 reads CASSWGLAENTGELFF. The CDR3, as DNA: TGTGCCAGCAGTTGGGGGCTAGCGGAGAACACCGGGGAGCTGTTTTTT. Based on the CDR3 plus reference TRBV28 and TRBJ2-2, the full variable domain is DVKVTQSSRYLVKRTGEKVFLECVQDMDHENMFWYRQDPGLGLRLIYFSYDVKMKEKGDIPEGYSVSREKKERFSLILESASTNQTSMYLCASSWGLAENTGELFFGEGSRLTVL.

The V gene is TRBV27, the J gene TRBJ1-3; D remains ambiguous. This CDR3 has 15 amino acids. CDR1 is MNHEY and CDR2 is SMNVEV in the germline V gene (reference sequence). V was shortened by 2 bases and J by 0 bases, with 8 bases between the two germline ends. This CDR3 reads CASSLNGDSGNTIYF. CDR3 DNA sequence: TGTGCCAGCAGTTTAAATGGGGACTCTGGAAACACCATATATTTT.

This sequence joins TRBV9 and TRBJ2-3; 11 nucleotides align to TRBD2. The V gene end was trimmed by 4 bases and the J gene end by 7 bases; junction bases not matched to a gene: 14. This CDR3 contains 17 residues. The germline V gene has CDR1 SGDLS and CDR2 YYNGEE. DNA of the CDR3: TGTGCCAGCAGCTCCTCCCCCCCTCTAGCGGGAGGACATACGCAGTATTTT. The encoded protein is CASSSSPPLAGGHTQYF.

The rearrangement links TRBV27 to TRBJ1-1; 8 nucleotides align to TRBD1. The germline V gene has CDR1 MNHEY and CDR2 SMNVEV (reference sequence). J was trimmed by 5 bases and V by 6 bases; bases with no gene match: 5. This CDR3 comprises 13 residues. The CDR3 loop reads CASSQGARTEAFF. CDR3 sequence (DNA): TGTGCCAGCAGCCAGGGGGCGCGGACTGAAGCTTTCTTT.

V gene TRBV5-4 combines with J gene TRBJ1-1; 8 nucleotides align to TRBD1. J was trimmed by 4 bases and V by 4 bases; bases with no gene match: 9. This CDR3 comprises 15 residues. Germline CDR1 is SGHNT and CDR2 is YYREEE (reference sequence). The CDR3 region has the DNA TGTGCCAGCAGCCGCCCGTATACAGGGGGCACTGAAGCTTTCTTT. Residues: CASSRPYTGGTEAFF.

This clone came up once. This sequence joins TRBV6-6 and TRBJ2-3; D gene uncertain. Germline CDR1 is MNHNY and CDR2 is SVGAGI (reference sequence). This CDR3 has 15 amino acids. The V gene lost 2 bases and the J gene lost 2 bases, with 11 bases spanning the gap. The CDR3 DNA reads TGTGCCAGCAGTTACCACTCCGAATACACAGATACGCAGTATTTT. It codes for CASSYHSEYTDTQYF.

This sequence joins TRBV6-6 and TRBJ2-3; the D is unclear. CDR3 length: 14 amino acids. Germline V gene data show CDR1 as MNHNY and CDR2 as SVGAGI (reference sequence). Trimming removed 0 bases from V and 2 bases from J, with 6 bases in between. As DNA, the CDR3 is TGTGCCAGCAGTTACTCCCAGGTCACAGATACGCAGTATTTT. It is translated as CASSYSQVTDTQYF.

This clone was observed a single time. The chain combines TRBV28 with TRBJ2-1; 7 nucleotides align to TRBD2. The CDR3 totals 13 residues. The J segment lost 2 bases and the V segment lost 7 bases, leaving 2 bases of the junction unmatched. Germline V gene lookup returns CDR1 MDHEN and CDR2 SYDVKM. In nucleotides, the CDR3 is TGTGCCAGCATAAGCGGGGCCTACAATGAGCAGTTCTTC. It specifies CASISGAYNEQFF. The full variable domain, rest sourced from reference TRBV28 and TRBJ2-1, is DVKVTQSSRYLVKRTGEKVFLECVQDMDHENMFWYRQDPGLGLRLIYFSYDVKMKEKGDIPEGYSVSREKKERFSLILESASTNQTSMYLCASISGAYNEQFFGPGTRLTVL.